The source of this TCR beta chain is a study of cytomegalovirus exposure and HLA in healthy donors. The study ran its PCR with 60 Vbeta and 13 Jbeta primers. Here immunoSEQ multiplex PCR was the method, and the copy in TCRdb shows in-frame clones only, minus some. Here the sample spans under 150,000 clones, 75% to 80% being singletons. The sequenced sample consisted of PBMCs. The clonotype comes from a woman in her sixties or seventies in good health and CMV-seronegative.

This CDR3 reads CASSRGALNEKLFF. For the CDR3, the DNA is TGTGCCAGCTCGCGCGGAGCCCTAAATGAAAAACTGTTTTTT. The rearrangement uses TRBV18 and TRBJ1-4; D unclear. V shed 6 bases and J shed 5 bases, with 13 bases lying between them. The CDR3 covers 14 residues. Germline V lookup: CDR1 KGHSH, CDR2 LQKENI.